This is a list of T cell receptor beta chains from one sample in a study of T-cell reconstitution after alpha-beta-depleted transplantation in children. TCRdb re-analysed the PCR reads in MiXCR, keeping a single row per CDR3 protein. The sample contains a few hundred thousand distinct CDR3 sequences, under 8.5% of which appear only once. Sequenced material: PBMCs, taken before TCRalphabeta/CD19-depleted stem cell transplant. The receptors stem from a boy between 2 and 10 years old with acute lymphoblastic leukemia, due to receive a stem cell transplant. The CDR3 runs from the conserved cysteine through the conserved F or W. The order of the fields is D gene, V gene, clone size, J gene, CDR3 DNA, CDR3 protein. The D gene is left open where the match is weak. Expanded clones get a size class; other rows say once, few or many, or leave the size out.

>NA|TRBV5-1|few|TRBJ1-4
TGCGCCAGCAGCTGGGGCGTAGGGGCAGATGAAAAACTGTTTTTT
CASSWGVGADEKLFF
>NA|TRBV5-1|NA|TRBJ2-5
TGCGCCAGCAGCCCCGCGTTCGTAGCTCATGGGCAAGAGACCCAGTACTTC
CASSPAFVAHGQETQYF
>NA|TRBV28|many|TRBJ1-5
TGTGCCAGCAGTTTTAATGGTCAGCCCCAGCATTTT
CASSFNGQPQHF
>NA|TRBV4-3|NA|TRBJ1-2
TGCGCCAGCAGCCAAGATGGGGGAAATGGCTACACCTTC
CASSQDGGNGYTF
>TRBD1|TRBV14|few|TRBJ2-7
TGTGCCAGCAGCCACTTGGGACAGGGTGCGTACGAGCAGTACTTC
CASSHLGQGAYEQYF
>NA|TRBV28|NA|TRBJ1-4
TGTGCCACCGTTGGTCGGGGGGCAACTAATGAAAAACTGTTTTTT
CATVGRGATNEKLFF
>TRBD1|TRBV4-3|NA|TRBJ2-1
TGCGCCAGCAGCCGGATACAGGGGTTTAATTTAAACAATGAGCAGTTCTTC
CASSRIQGFNLNNEQFF
>NA|TRBV27|few|TRBJ2-7
TGTGCCAGCAGTTTATCCAGAACCTACGAGCAGTACTTC
CASSLSRTYEQYF
>TRBD1|TRBV6-1|few|TRBJ1-2
TGTGCCAGCAGCACTACAGGGGCGGCAGTCTATGGCTACACCTTC
CASSTTGAAVYGYTF
>TRBD1|TRBV20-1|many|TRBJ2-7
TGCAGTGCTAAGAGGACAGGGGACGAGCAGTACTTC
CSAKRTGDEQYF
>NA|TRBV19|NA|TRBJ1-4
TGTGCCAGTAGTGTTCTCGGGACAGAAAAACTGTTTTTT
CASSVLGTEKLFF
>TRBD2|TRBV5-1|NA|TRBJ2-5
TGCGCCAGCAGCTTTGAGACTAGCGTTTTAGAAGAGACCCAGTACTTC
CASSFETSVLEETQYF
>TRBD1|TRBV6-2/TRBV6-3|few|TRBJ2-5
TGTGCCAGCAGTTACTCAGGGGGCGCAGAGACCCAGTACTTC
CASSYSGGAETQYF
>NA|TRBV29-1|many|TRBJ2-3
TGCAGCGTCGCCCCGGGGAGAGCGGATACGCAGTATTTT
CSVAPGRADTQYF
>NA|TRBV7-9|many|TRBJ2-1
TGTGCCAGCAGCCGGTCAGGCTTCTACAATGAGCAGTTCTTC
CASSRSGFYNEQFF
>NA|TRBV28|many|TRBJ1-4
TGTGCCAGCAGTCCCCCGGGCGGGGTAAATGAAAAACTGTTTTTT
CASSPPGGVNEKLFF
>TRBD1|TRBV6-5|few|TRBJ1-6
TGTGCCAGCAGTTACTCCCGGACAGGGGAATCACCCCTCCACTTT
CASSYSRTGESPLHF
>NA|TRBV24-1|many|TRBJ1-5
TGTGCCACCAGTGTGGACGGGAATCAGCCCCAGCATTTT
CATSVDGNQPQHF
>NA|TRBV1|many|TRBJ2-7
TGCACCAGCAGCCCTCGGCGGGTGCACTCCTACGAGCAGTACTTC
CTSSPRRVHSYEQYF
>NA|TRBV20-1|many|TRBJ2-7
TGCAGTGCTAGAGCGGGGCCCTACGAGCAGTACTTC
CSARAGPYEQYF
>TRBD2|TRBV5-6|many|TRBJ2-5
TGTGCCAGCAGCTTGAGGATAGCGGGGGAGAAAGAGACCCAGTACTTC
CASSLRIAGEKETQYF
>TRBD2|TRBV5-1|NA|TRBJ2-3
TGCGCCAGCAGCTCCGGGACTAGCGGGGGGGTTACCGCAGATACGCAGTATTTT
CASSSGTSGGVTADTQYF
>NA|TRBV7-9|many|TRBJ2-3
TGTGCCAGCAGCTTAAGCGACTCAGATACGCAGTATTTT
CASSLSDSDTQYF
>NA|TRBV7-9|many|TRBJ2-7
TGTGCCATAGAACAGGGTTCTGGTACCTACGAGCAGTACTTC
CAIEQGSGTYEQYF
>NA|TRBV2|many|TRBJ2-1
TGTGCCAGCAGTGAAGCATGGGGCGAGCAGTTCTTC
CASSEAWGEQFF
>NA|TRBV7-2|few|TRBJ1-3
TGTGCCAGCAGGTTCCGTACCTCTGGAAACACCATATATTTT
CASRFRTSGNTIYF
>TRBD2|TRBV7-8|many|TRBJ2-1
TGTGCCAGCAGGGTGATAGCGGGGGGGAGCTCCTACAATGAGCAGTTCTTC
CASRVIAGGSSYNEQFF
>NA|TRBV7-8|few|TRBJ1-6
TGTGCCAGCAGCAGCCGGGACCGTAATTCACCCCTCCACTTT
CASSSRDRNSPLHF
>TRBD2|TRBV4-3|NA|TRBJ2-7
TGCGCCAGCAGCCAAGATCGACTAGCGGGGTACGAGCAGTACTTC
CASSQDRLAGYEQYF
>NA|TRBV20-1|few|TRBJ1-5
TGCAGTGCTCTAGGACTGTGGAGCAATCAGCCCCAGCATTTT
CSALGLWSNQPQHF
>NA|TRBV6-2/TRBV6-3|many|TRBJ2-1
TGTGCCAGCAGTTATTTGAGCTCCTACAATGAGCAGTTCTTC
CASSYLSSYNEQFF
>NA|TRBV13|many|TRBJ2-1
TGTGCCAGCACGCTCGGGACTCTCTACAATGAGCAGTTCTTC
CASTLGTLYNEQFF
>NA|TRBV27|many|TRBJ2-3
TGTGCCAGCAGGCGGGGTAGCGCAGATACGCAGTATTTT
CASRRGSADTQYF
>TRBD1|TRBV7-2|many|TRBJ2-1
TGTGCCAGCAGCTTAAACAGGGGTGACAATGAGCAGTTCTTC
CASSLNRGDNEQFF
>NA|TRBV20-1|many|TRBJ2-1
TGCAGTGCTAAGGACCCACACAATGAGCAGTTCTTC
CSAKDPHNEQFF
>NA|TRBV12-3/TRBV12-4|many|TRBJ1-1
TGTGCCAGCAGTTTTCGGGTGAACACTGAAGCTTTCTTT
CASSFRVNTEAFF
>NA|TRBV7-9|many|TRBJ2-3
TGTGCCAGCAGCTTAGGGGCAGCCGCAGATACGCAGTATTTT
CASSLGAAADTQYF
>TRBD1|TRBV12-3/TRBV12-4|NA|TRBJ1-2
TGTGCCAGCACCCAGACAGGGCTCTATGGCTACACCTTC
CASTQTGLYGYTF
>NA|TRBV20-1|many|TRBJ1-4
TGCAGTGCTAGAGATGGGCCTCAACCTCCCTCGAACCCCCTTAATGAAAAACTGTTTTTT
CSARDGPQPPSNPLNEKLFF
>NA|TRBV6-5|many|TRBJ2-3
TGTGCCAGCAGTTACCGGCCCACAGATACGCAGTATTTT
CASSYRPTDTQYF
>TRBD2|TRBV2|NA|TRBJ2-2
TGTGCCATACTGTTAGCGGGGCGCAACACCGGGGAGCTGTTTTTT
CAILLAGRNTGELFF
>TRBD1|TRBV6-5|NA|TRBJ1-2
TGTGCCAGCAGTATCGATTTGGGACAGGGAGGGGGCTACACCTTC
CASSIDLGQGGGYTF
>TRBD1|TRBV28|many|TRBJ1-4
TGTGCCAGCAGTCATGGCGGGACAGGGGGTGAAAAACTGTTTTTT
CASSHGGTGGEKLFF